This T cell receptor (beta chain) derives from a study of blood T cell repertoires in COVID-19. Study-level background: From the United States, Italy and Spain came samples of acute and convalescent COVID-19. Sample material is recorded as cDNA or gDNA derived from T cells, B-cell-depleted T cells, or PBMCs.

V lost 2 bases and J lost 1, with 12 bases in between. From germline, CDR1 is SGHKS and CDR2 YYEKEE (reference sequence). This CDR3 region has 15 residues. The table came from immunoSEQ multiplex PCR; TCRdb's copy has only in-frame clones and leaves some out. The table includes over 600,000 clones, over 80% detected once. V and J are TRBV5-5 and TRBJ2-5; D might be TRBD1 (6 bases). The source material was peripheral blood. This TCR derives from a woman under 30 with acute or convalescent COVID-19. The CDR3 protein is CASSFTGDTQETQYF. CDR3 nucleotides: TGTGCCAGCAGCTTCACTGGGGACACCCAAGAGACCCAGTACTTC.